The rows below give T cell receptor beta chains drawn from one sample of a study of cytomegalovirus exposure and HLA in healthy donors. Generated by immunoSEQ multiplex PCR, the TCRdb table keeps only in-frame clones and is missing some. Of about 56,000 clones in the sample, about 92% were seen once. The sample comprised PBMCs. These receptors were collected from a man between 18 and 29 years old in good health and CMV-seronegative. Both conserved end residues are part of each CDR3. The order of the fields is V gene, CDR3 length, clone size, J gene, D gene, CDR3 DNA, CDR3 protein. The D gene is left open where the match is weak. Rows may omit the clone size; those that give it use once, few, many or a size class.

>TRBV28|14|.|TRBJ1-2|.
TGTGCCAGCAACTCAGGGGTTTCGATCTATGGCTACACCTTC
CASNSGVSIYGYTF
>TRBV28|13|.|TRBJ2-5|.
TGTGCCAGCAGTTTCAGTATCCAAGAGACCCAGTACTTC
CASSFSIQETQYF
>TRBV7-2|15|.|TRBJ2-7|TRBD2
TGTGCCAGCAGCCTCTATAGCGGGGGGACCTACGAGCAGTACTTC
CASSLYSGGTYEQYF
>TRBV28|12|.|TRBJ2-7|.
TGTGCCAGCATAAGCGGAGACTACGAGCAGTACTTC
CASISGDYEQYF
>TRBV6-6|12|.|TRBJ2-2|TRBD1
TGTGCCAGCAGTCAGGGGGCGGGGGAGCTGTTTTTT
CASSQGAGELFF
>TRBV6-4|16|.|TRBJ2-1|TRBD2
TGTGCCAGCAGTCCGACTAGCGGGATCGGCAACAATGAGCAGTTCTTC
CASSPTSGIGNNEQFF
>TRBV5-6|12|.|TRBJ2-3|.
TGTGCCAGCAGCTTGCCGGCAGATACGCAGTATTTT
CASSLPADTQYF
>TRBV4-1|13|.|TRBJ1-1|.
TGCGCCAGCAGCCATATACTCCCGGGTGAAGCTTTCTTT
CASSHILPGEAFF
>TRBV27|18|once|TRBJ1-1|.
TGTGCCAGCACTCCACATTACCGGGGAATCCAGCGGAACACTGAAGCTTTCTTT
CASTPHYRGIQRNTEAFF
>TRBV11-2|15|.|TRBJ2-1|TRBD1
TGTGCCAGCAGAGACATAGGACAGGTTCATGATGAGCAGTTCTTC
CASRDIGQVHDEQFF
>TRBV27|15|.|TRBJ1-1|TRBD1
TGTGCCAGCAGTTCACGGACAGGTCAGGGGACTGAAGCTTTCTTT
CASSSRTGQGTEAFF
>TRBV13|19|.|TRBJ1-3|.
TGTGCCAGCAGCTTAAAACAGGGTTTGGTTTCGATCTCTGGAAACACCATATATTTT
CASSLKQGLVSISGNTIYF
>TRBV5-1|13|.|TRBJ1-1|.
TGCGCCAGCAGATCTCAGGGTTACACTGAAGCTTTCTTT
CASRSQGYTEAFF
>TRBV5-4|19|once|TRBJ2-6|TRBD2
TGTGCCAGCAGCTTTCATTTACGGATTCGGGGGGCTGGGGCCAACGTCCTGACTTTC
CASSFHLRIRGAGANVLTF
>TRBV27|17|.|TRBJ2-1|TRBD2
TGTGCCAGCAGTCACACAGCGGGAGGGCCCTCCTACAATGAGCAGTTCTTC
CASSHTAGGPSYNEQFF
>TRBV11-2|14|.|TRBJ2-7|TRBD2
TGTGCCAGCAGCGAGAGCGGGAGGGCCCACGAGCAGTACTTC
CASSESGRAHEQYF
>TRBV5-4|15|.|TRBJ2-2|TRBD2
TGTGCCAGCAGCTCGGCTAGCGGGTACACCGGGGAGCTGTTTTTT
CASSSASGYTGELFF
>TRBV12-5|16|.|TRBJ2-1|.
TGTGCTAGTGGATTGGGGGCCCCCGGGAGTGTTAGTGAGCAGTTCTTC
CASGLGAPGSVSEQFF
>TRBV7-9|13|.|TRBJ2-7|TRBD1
TGTGCCACCTCCGGGACAGGGGGCTACGAGCAGTACTTC
CATSGTGGYEQYF
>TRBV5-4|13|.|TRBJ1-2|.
TGTGCCAGCAGCTTGAGTCAGGATGTGGGCTACACCTTC
CASSLSQDVGYTF
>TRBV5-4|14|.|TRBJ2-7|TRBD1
TGTGCCAGCAGCCCATGGACAGGGGATTACGAGCAGTACTTC
CASSPWTGDYEQYF
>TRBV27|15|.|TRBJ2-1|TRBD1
TGTGCCAGCAGCTTACAGGGGGCAATCTACGATGAGCAGTTCTTC
CASSLQGAIYDEQFF
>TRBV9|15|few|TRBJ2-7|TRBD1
TGTGCCAGCAGCGTGTCGGTACAGGGGGCCTACGAGCAGTACTTC
CASSVSVQGAYEQYF
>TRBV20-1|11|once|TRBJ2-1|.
TGCAGTGCTAGGGCCGAGACTAGTCAGTTCTTC
CSARAETSQFF
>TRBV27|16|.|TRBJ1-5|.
TGTGCCAGCAGTTCGCGAATCACAGGGTTCAATGGGCCCCAGCATTTT
CASSSRITGFNGPQHF
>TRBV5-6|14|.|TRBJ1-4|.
TGTGCCAGCAGGTATACATCCGGGACAGAAAAACTGTTTTTT
CASRYTSGTEKLFF
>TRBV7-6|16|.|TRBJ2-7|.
TGTGCCAGCAGCTTAGCAGGGGCACTGGGGGGCTACGAGCAGTACTTC
CASSLAGALGGYEQYF
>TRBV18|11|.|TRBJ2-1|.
TGTGCCAGCTCGCCTATCGGTGAGCAGTTCTTC
CASSPIGEQFF
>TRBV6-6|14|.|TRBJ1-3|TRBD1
TGTGCCAGCATAACCGACAGGGTTGGAAACACCATATATTTT
CASITDRVGNTIYF
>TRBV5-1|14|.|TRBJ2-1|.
TGCGCCAGCAGCTCCTCTAGCGCCTACAATGAGCAGTTCTTC
CASSSSSAYNEQFF
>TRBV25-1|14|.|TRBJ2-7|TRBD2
TGTGCCAGCAGTGAGACTAGCGGGCTCTACGAGCAGTACTTC
CASSETSGLYEQYF
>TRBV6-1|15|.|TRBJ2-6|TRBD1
TGTGCCAGCAGTGCGGGACAGTGGAATTCCAACGTCCTGACTTTC
CASSAGQWNSNVLTF
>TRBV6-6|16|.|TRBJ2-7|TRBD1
TGTGCCAGCAGTTTCCTGAGGACAGGACCCTCCTACGAGCAGTACTTC
CASSFLRTGPSYEQYF
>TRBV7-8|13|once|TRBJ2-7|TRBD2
TGTGCCAGCAGCTTGGGACTAGCAAGCGAGCAGTACTTC
CASSLGLASEQYF
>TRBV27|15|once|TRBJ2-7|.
TGTGCCAGCAGTTTAACGGGAGAGTTCTCCTACGAGCAGTACTTC
CASSLTGEFSYEQYF
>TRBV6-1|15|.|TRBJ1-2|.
TGTGCCAGCAGTGAAGTATCGGTCGCAGGGTCTGGCTACACCTTC
CASSEVSVAGSGYTF
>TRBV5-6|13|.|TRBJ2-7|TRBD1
TGTGCCAGCAGCGGAAGAGACAGGGACGAGCAGTACTTC
CASSGRDRDEQYF
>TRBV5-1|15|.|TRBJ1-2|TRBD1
TGCGCCAGCAGCTTGACCCCGGAGGGGGCCTATGGCTACACCTTC
CASSLTPEGAYGYTF
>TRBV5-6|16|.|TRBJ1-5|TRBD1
TGTGCCAGCAGCTTGACTACAGGGGGACTCGCTCAGCCCCAGCATTTT
CASSLTTGGLAQPQHF
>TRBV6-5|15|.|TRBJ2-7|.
TGTGCCAGCAGTTACTCATGGGAGGCCACCTACGAGCAGTACTTC
CASSYSWEATYEQYF